A selection of T cell receptor beta chains follows, all from one sample in a study of OX40 agonist ivuxolimab in advanced cancers. The assay was immunoSEQ multiplex PCR, and TCRdb's table has in-frame clones only and misses some. There are fewer than 120,000 clones in the sample; 89% occur only once, and around 0.27% lies in the top ten. The sample consisted of CD4+ or CD8+ T cells sorted from blood, taken in a trial of the OX40 agonist ivuxolimab. These receptors were taken from an adult with an advanced solid tumor such as melanoma, head and neck, liver or kidney cancer. CDR3s include the opening cysteine and the closing phenylalanine or tryptophan. Each record gives: J gene, D gene, CDR3 length, clone size, V gene, CDR3 protein, CDR3 DNA. A D gene is named only where the DNA matches it firmly. Clone size, where shown, is once, few, many, or a class for clones that have expanded.

TRBJ1-4 | NA | 18 | NA | TRBV7-8 | CASIPRPRGFTTNEKLFF | TGTGCCAGCATCCCCCGGCCGCGGGGATTCACAACTAATGAAAAACTGTTTTTT
TRBJ2-1 | TRBD2 | 17 | NA | TRBV19 | CASSIARGGLAYNEQFF | TGTGCCAGTAGTATAGCCCGGGGGGGCCTTGCCTACAATGAGCAGTTCTTC
TRBJ2-7 | NA | 16 | NA | TRBV28 | CASSPGGQGRSYEQYF | TGTGCCAGCAGCCCTGGGGGGCAGGGGCGCTCCTACGAGCAGTACTTC
TRBJ2-1 | NA | 13 | NA | TRBV11-3 | CASSSESGYEQFF | TGTGCCAGCAGCTCCGAATCAGGGTACGAGCAGTTCTTC
TRBJ1-4 | NA | 15 | NA | TRBV4-1 | CASSQDSAGVEKLFF | TGCGCCAGCAGCCAAGATTCGGCAGGGGTGGAGAAACTGTTTTTT
TRBJ1-1 | NA | 17 | NA | TRBV5-1 | CASSPARGGGENTEAFF | TGCGCCAGCAGCCCGGCACGGGGAGGGGGGGAGAACACTGAAGCTTTCTTT
TRBJ2-1 | TRBD2 | 17 | NA | TRBV28 | CASSVSRAGASYNEQFF | TGTGCCAGCAGTGTATCTCGAGCGGGAGCCTCCTACAATGAGCAGTTCTTC
TRBJ1-1 | NA | 14 | NA | TRBV7-2 | CASSHRSWNTEAFF | TGTGCCAGCAGCCACCGCAGCTGGAACACTGAAGCTTTCTTT
TRBJ1-5 | TRBD1 | 12 | NA | TRBV28 | CASRGTVQPQHF | TGTGCCAGCAGGGGGACAGTCCAGCCCCAGCATTTT
TRBJ2-1 | TRBD1 | 18 | once | TRBV19 | CASSFTGGAEDFHNEQFF | TGTGCCAGTAGTTTTACAGGGGGCGCTGAGGATTTTCACAATGAGCAGTTCTTC
TRBJ2-7 | NA | 14 | NA | TRBV6-5 | CASSYGGARYEQYF | TGTGCCAGCAGTTACGGGGGGGCAAGGTACGAGCAGTACTTC
TRBJ1-1 | TRBD1 | 14 | NA | TRBV5-1 | CASSWGTANTEAFF | TGCGCCAGCAGCTGGGGGACAGCGAACACTGAAGCTTTCTTT
TRBJ2-5 | NA | 14 | NA | TRBV7-2 | CASSFDLGEETQYF | TGTGCCAGCAGTTTCGACCTAGGCGAAGAGACCCAGTACTTC
TRBJ1-4 | NA | 15 | NA | TRBV9 | CASSAGLSWREKLFF | TGTGCCAGCAGCGCCGGACTGAGTTGGCGGGAAAAACTGTTTTTT
TRBJ1-2 | NA | 15 | NA | TRBV5-5 | CASSIQGRANYGYTF | TGTGCCAGCAGCATACAGGGAAGAGCTAACTATGGCTACACCTTC
TRBJ1-1 | NA | 13 | NA | TRBV11-2 | CASSLAGGTEAFF | TGTGCCAGCAGCTTAGCCGGGGGCACTGAAGCTTTCTTT
TRBJ1-5 | TRBD1 | 15 | NA | TRBV9 | CASSVGGQGGQPQHF | TGTGCCAGCAGCGTAGGAGGACAGGGTGGTCAGCCCCAGCATTTT
TRBJ2-5 | NA | 14 | NA | TRBV19 | CASARYSGLETQYF | TGTGCCAGTGCGAGATATAGTGGGCTGGAGACCCAGTACTTC
TRBJ2-3 | NA | 12 | NA | TRBV18 | CASSPGADTQYF | TGTGCCAGCTCACCGGGGGCGGATACGCAGTATTTT
TRBJ1-3 | NA | 16 | NA | TRBV12-2 | CASRSGGRISGNTIYF | TGTGCAAGTCGGTCAGGTGGACGCATCTCTGGAAACACCATATATTTT
TRBJ2-7 | NA | 13 | NA | TRBV5-5 | CASSQGGLQKVLF | TGTGCCAGCAGCCAAGGCGGACTGCAAAAGGTTCTCTTC
TRBJ2-1 | TRBD2 | 15 | NA | TRBV19 | CASSPLAGEDNEQFF | TGTGCCAGTAGTCCTCTAGCGGGAGAGGACAATGAGCAGTTCTTC